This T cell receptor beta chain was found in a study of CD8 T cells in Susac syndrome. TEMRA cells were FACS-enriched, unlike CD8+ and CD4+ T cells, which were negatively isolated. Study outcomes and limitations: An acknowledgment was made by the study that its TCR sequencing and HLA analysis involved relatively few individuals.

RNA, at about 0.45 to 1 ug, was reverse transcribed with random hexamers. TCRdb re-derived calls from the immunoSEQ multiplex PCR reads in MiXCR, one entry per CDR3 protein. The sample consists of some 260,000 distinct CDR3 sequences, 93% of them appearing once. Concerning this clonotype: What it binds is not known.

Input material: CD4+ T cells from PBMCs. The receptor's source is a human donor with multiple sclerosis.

This CDR3 reads CSVAVTGRGYTF. The CDR3 DNA sequence: TGCAGCGTGGCCGTGACAGGGCGCGGCTACACCTTC. The chain is built from TRBV29-1 and TRBJ1-2; TRBD1 aligns across 7 bases. Germline CDR1 SQVTM, CDR2 ANQGSEA. This CDR3 has 12 amino acids. J was trimmed by 8 bases and V by 6 bases; bases with no gene match: 9.